The 27 T cell receptor beta chains given below trace back to one sample, sequenced in a study of T cells in tuberculosis. The data were produced by immunoSEQ multiplex PCR, yet TCRdb's version contains in-frame clones alone and is incomplete. The table has around 19,000 clones, 80% to 90% seen once. Sequenced input: PBMCs. These receptors originate from a donor between 10 and 35 years old with latent tuberculosis or without tuberculosis infection.

The chain employs TRBV27 and TRBJ1-6; 7 nucleotides match TRBD1. Germline assignment: CDR1 MNHEY and CDR2 SMNVEV (reference sequence). The CDR3 spans 13 residues. V was pared by 5 bases and J by 10 bases, with 5 bases of the junction left unmatched. The CDR3: CASSEQGRSPLHF. DNA for the CDR3: TGTGCCAGCAGTGAACAGGGGCGGTCACCCCTCCACTTT.

V and J are TRBV9 and TRBJ1-2, with a possible D match to TRBD1 (6 bases). Trimming stripped 4 bases from V and 4 bases from J, with 20 bases between. From germline, CDR1 is SGDLS and CDR2 YYNGEE. This CDR3 is built from 16 residues. CDR3 sequence reads: CASSPLDRPDSYGYTF. For the CDR3, the DNA is TGTGCCAGCAGCCCACTTGACAGGCCTGATAGCTATGGCTACACCTTC.

The J gene is TRBJ2-1, the V gene TRBV27; 10 bases line up with TRBD1. In germline, CDR1 is MNHEY, CDR2 SMNVEV (reference sequence). With V trimmed by 2 bases and J by 9 bases, 7 bases remained unmatched. The CDR3 has 15 amino acids. The CDR3 sequence is CASSLSRTGGTEQFF. The CDR3 DNA sequence: TGTGCCAGCAGTTTAAGTCGGACAGGGGGTACTGAGCAGTTCTTC.

This chain uses TRBV6-5 with TRBJ2-5, with D unclear. This CDR3 region has 14 residues. Germline V CDR1 and CDR2: MNHEY, SVGAGI. V lost 0 bases and J 4 bases, leaving 9 bases between the germline ends. The CDR3 is CASSYSKLGETQYF. Here the CDR3 DNA reads TGTGCCAGCAGTTACTCGAAGCTAGGAGAGACCCAGTACTTC.

The chain combines TRBV30 with TRBJ1-1; D may be TRBD1 (6 bases). V was shortened by 4 bases and J by 5 bases, with 26 bases between the two germline ends. Germline CDR1 GTSNPN, CDR2 SVGIG (reference sequence). This CDR3 region has 17 residues. This chain's CDR3 is CAWIDPTLQGRGTEAFF. The CDR3 region has the DNA TGTGCCTGGATAGACCCCACCCTACAGGGTCGAGGGACTGAAGCTTTCTTT. Supplemented by reference TRBV30 and TRBJ1-1, the full variable domain reads SQTIHQWPATLVQPVGSPLSLECTVEGTSNPNLYWYRQAAGRGLQLLFYSVGIGQISSEVPQNLSASRPQDRQFILSSKKLLLSDSGFYLCAWIDPTLQGRGTEAFFGQGTRLTVV.

The chain carries TRBV6-5 and TRBJ2-7; D might be TRBD2 (6 bases). There are 16 residues in the CDR3. Germline V CDR1 and CDR2: MNHEY, SVGAGI. Trimming pared 0 bases from V and 4 bases from J, leaving 16 bases between. CDR3 bases: TGTGCCAGCAGTTACTCGGCCGCGGGATTCAGATACGAGCAGTACTTC. The encoded protein is CASSYSAAGFRYEQYF.

The chain carries TRBV6-5 and TRBJ1-2; D gene uncertain. Germline V lookup: CDR1 MNHEY, CDR2 SVGAGI. The V and J ends lost 0 bases and 0 bases respectively, with 11 bases between them. CDR3 length equals 16 residues. Written as DNA, the CDR3 is TGTGCCAGCAGTTACTCCCGGTTGGAGGCTAACTATGGCTACACCTTC. It specifies CASSYSRLEANYGYTF.

This sequence joins TRBV5-1 and TRBJ2-2; 7 nucleotides line up with TRBD1. Trimming cost V 4 bases and J 2 bases; bases outside gene matches: 8. Per germline, CDR1 SGHRS and CDR2 YFSETQ. The CDR3 is 16 residues long. CDR3 in amino acids: CASSRDRVINTGELFF. DNA of the CDR3: TGCGCCAGCAGCCGAGACAGGGTAATCAACACCGGGGAGCTGTTTTTT.

This rearrangement joins TRBV10-2 to TRBJ1-6, with 7 bases fitting TRBD1. Germline V CDR1 and CDR2: WSHSY, SAAADI. The CDR3 is made up of 18 amino acids. V was pared by 6 bases and J by 0 bases, with 11 bases of the junction left unmatched. CDR3 bases: TGCGCCAGCAGGCCCAGGGGGATTCGCAGCTCCTATAATTCACCCCTCCACTTT. As protein: CASRPRGIRSSYNSPLHF.

CDR3 in amino acids: CASSYQTGGNYGYTF. The CDR3, as DNA: TGTGCCAGCAGTTACCAGACGGGGGGTAACTATGGCTACACCTTC. The chain employs TRBV6-6 and TRBJ1-2; D is possibly TRBD1 (5 bases). The CDR3 has 15 residues. V was cut by 2 bases and J by 1 base, with 11 bases left in between. Germline CDR1 is MNHNY and CDR2 is SVGAGI (reference sequence).

The V and J genes are TRBV6-1 and TRBJ1-1, with no clear D. This CDR3 is built from 14 residues. CDR1 is MNHNS and CDR2 is SASEGT in the germline V gene. Trimming removed 1 base from V and 5 bases from J, with 11 bases in between. CDR3 residues: CASSEEVWATEAFF. DNA for the CDR3: TGTGCCAGCAGTGAAGAGGTTTGGGCAACTGAAGCTTTCTTT.

This sequence joins TRBV6-1 and TRBJ1-2; D ambiguous. V was clipped by 7 bases and J by 1 base, with 16 bases between them. CDR1 and CDR2 from the germline V gene are MNHNS and SASEGT. The CDR3 consists of 15 residues. For the CDR3, the DNA is TGTGCCAGCATTTCGACTCCCTCCCATAACTATGGCTACACCTTC. This codes for CASISTPSHNYGYTF.

This chain links TRBV6-5 with TRBJ2-7, with TRBD1 matching 8 bases. Per germline, CDR1 MNHEY and CDR2 SVGAGI. This CDR3 region has 14 residues. J lost 5 bases, V lost 4 bases, and 7 bases had no gene match. The CDR3: CASSSRTGINEQYF. The CDR3 DNA sequence: TGTGCCAGCAGTTCCCGGACAGGGATAAACGAGCAGTACTTC.

The chain uses TRBV19 and TRBJ2-1; possibly TRBD2 for D (5 bases). Germline V lookup: CDR1 LNHDA, CDR2 SQIVND (reference sequence). The CDR3 spans 13 residues. Trimming took off 1 base at V and 6 bases at J, with 7 bases between the two ends. The CDR3 DNA is TGTGCCAGTAGTATAGGAGCGGTCAATGAGCAGTTCTTC. As protein: CASSIGAVNEQFF.

V and J are TRBV13 and TRBJ2-7; no definite D call. The length of the CDR3 is 14 residues. Germline V lookup: CDR1 PRHDT, CDR2 FYEKMQ (reference sequence). V was trimmed by 6 bases and J by 6 bases, leaving 18 bases between them. The CDR3, as DNA: TGTGCCAGCAGTTCCAGACTGATCCCGGGCGAGCAGTACTTC. Residues: CASSSRLIPGEQYF. The entire variable domain, with the rest obtained from reference TRBV13 and TRBJ2-7, is as follows: AAGVIQSPRHLIKEKRETATLKCYPIPRHDTVYWYQQGPGQDPQFLISFYEKMQSDKGSIPDRFSAQQFSDYHSELNMSSLELGDSALYFCASSSRLIPGEQYFGPGTRLTVT.

This clone was detected only a few times. The V and J genes are TRBV4-1 and TRBJ1-2; D is possibly TRBD1 (6 bases). V lost 4 bases and J lost 0, with 12 bases in between. The CDR3 loop spans 15 amino acids. Germline values: CDR1 MGHRA, CDR2 YSYEKL. The CDR3 sequence is CASSRPPGANYGYTF. The CDR3 bases are TGCGCCAGCAGCCGACCACCAGGGGCTAACTATGGCTACACCTTC.

This rearrangement joins TRBV11-1 to TRBJ1-1; no definite D call. The CDR3 runs to 13 residues. The V and J ends lost 5 bases and 9 bases respectively, with 16 bases between them. Germline assignment: CDR1 SGHAT and CDR2 FQDESV (reference sequence). The CDR3 region is CASSLDRRVKAFF. As DNA, the CDR3 is TGTGCCAGCAGCCTCGATCGGAGGGTCAAAGCTTTCTTT.

This chain uses TRBV30 with TRBJ1-2; maybe TRBD1 (5 bases). The CDR3 is made up of 14 amino acids. The V end was cut by 6 bases, the J end by 7 bases, with 21 bases between. Germline V gives CDR1 GTSNPN, CDR2 SVGIG (reference sequence). CDR3 coding DNA: TGTGCCTGTCCTACTCCCCTGACAGTAACTGGCTACACCTTC. Its translation is CACPTPLTVTGYTF.

In nucleotides, the CDR3 is TGTGCCAGCTGCTATTCGGGTGAAGCTTTCTTT. It codes for CASCYSGEAFF. The chain has TRBV2 and TRBJ1-1; no firm D call. This CDR3 is built from 11 residues. Germline CDR1 SNHLY, CDR2 FYNNEI. Trimming took 8 bases from V and 7 from J, leaving 11 bases between them.

The chain is built from TRBV19 and TRBJ2-2; 9 positions agree with TRBD2. The CDR3 length is 14 residues. J gave up 6 bases and V 7 bases, and 6 bases lay outside the gene matches. Germline V CDR1 and CDR2: LNHDA, SQIVND (reference sequence). This CDR3 reads CASTDGGGAGELFF. The CDR3 bases are TGTGCCAGTACCGATGGCGGGGGGGCCGGGGAGCTGTTTTTT.

V and J are TRBV5-1 and TRBJ1-2; maybe TRBD1 (6 bases). CDR1 and CDR2 (germline): SGHRS, YFSETQ. CDR3 length: 14 amino acids. Trimming left V 4 bases short and J 2 bases short, with 12 bases between. CDR3 loop: CASSQGTLNYGYTF. The CDR3 DNA follows: TGCGCCAGCAGCCAAGGGACACTAAACTATGGCTACACCTTC.

The CDR3: CASSESGNINEQFF. Here the CDR3 DNA reads TGTGCCAGCAGTGAGAGCGGTAACATCAATGAGCAGTTCTTC. The chain recombines TRBV25-1 with TRBJ2-1; the D gene is possibly TRBD2 (5 bases). The CDR3 has 14 residues. V was cut by 3 bases and J by 6 bases, with 12 bases left in between. Per the germline V gene, CDR1 is MGHDK and CDR2 is SYGVNS.

The rearrangement links TRBV5-1 to TRBJ1-1, with D unclear. Trimming took 5 bases from V and 1 from J, leaving 12 bases between them. Germline V CDR1 and CDR2: SGHRS, YFSETQ. This CDR3 is 14 amino acids long. The DNA of the CDR3 is TGCGCCAGCAGTCGCGGCTCGGGGAACACTGAAGCTTTCTTT. As protein: CASSRGSGNTEAFF.

This clone was seen more than once but under ten times. The rearrangement links TRBV5-1 to TRBJ2-1; D remains unclear. The CDR3 covers 16 residues. Germline values: CDR1 SGHRS, CDR2 YFSETQ. V was cut by 0 bases and J by 0 bases, with 10 bases left in between. The CDR3 protein is CASSLVPSSSYNEQFF. In DNA, the CDR3 is TGCGCCAGCAGCTTGGTCCCCTCGAGCTCCTACAATGAGCAGTTCTTC.

V and J are TRBV7-6 and TRBJ2-7; 8 nucleotides match TRBD1. CDR1 is SGHVS, CDR2 FNYEAQ, per germline. The CDR3 loop spans 17 amino acids. Unmatched junction bases numbered 9, after V lost 0 bases and J lost 2 bases. The CDR3 nucleotides read TGTGCCAGCAGCTTAGCAGGGGACAGGCCGGGCACCTACGAGCAGTACTTC. It encodes CASSLAGDRPGTYEQYF.

V gene TRBV15 combines with J gene TRBJ1-1; possibly TRBD1 for D (6 bases). Germline lookup yields CDR1 LNHNV and CDR2 YYDKDF (reference sequence). V was shortened by 8 bases and J by 0 bases, with 10 bases between the two germline ends. The CDR3 contains 13 residues. The CDR3 protein is CATAQGMNTEAFF. CDR3 nucleotide sequence: TGTGCCACCGCGCAGGGGATGAACACTGAAGCTTTCTTT.

The genes are TRBV6-1 and TRBJ1-4; 8 bases match TRBD1. With V trimmed by 10 bases and J by 6 bases, 7 bases remained unmatched. This CDR3 is built from 13 residues. The germline CDR1 and CDR2 sequences are MNHNS and SASEGT. The CDR3 DNA is TGTGCCACTCGGGACAGGTCATATGAAAAACTGTTTTTT. Residues: CATRDRSYEKLFF.